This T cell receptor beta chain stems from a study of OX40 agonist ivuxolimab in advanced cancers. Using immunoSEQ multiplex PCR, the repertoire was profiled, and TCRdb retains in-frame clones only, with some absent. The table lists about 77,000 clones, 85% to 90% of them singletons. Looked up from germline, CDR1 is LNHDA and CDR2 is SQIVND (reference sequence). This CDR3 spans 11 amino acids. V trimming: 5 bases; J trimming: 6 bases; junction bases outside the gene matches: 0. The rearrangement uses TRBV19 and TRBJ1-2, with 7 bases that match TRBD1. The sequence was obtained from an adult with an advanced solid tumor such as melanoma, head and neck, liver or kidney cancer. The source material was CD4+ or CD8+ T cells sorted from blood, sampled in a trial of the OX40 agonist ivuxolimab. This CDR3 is CASSDRDGYTF. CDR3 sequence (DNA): TGTGCCAGTAGTGACAGGGATGGCTACACCTTC.